These T cell receptor beta chains were read from a single sample in a study of spatial heterogeneity in lung cancer. One entry per CDR3 protein results from TCRdb running MiXCR on the 5' RACE reads. The sample records under 6,500 distinct CDR3 sequences, approximately 12% being singletons. Sample: lung tumor tissue, taken at surgery. These receptors were taken from a male donor with early-stage non-small cell lung cancer. Both conserved end residues are part of each CDR3. The D gene is left open where the match is weak. Expanded clones are given a class, and other clones once, few, many or no size at all.

j_call,v_call,clone_size,d_call,cdr3_aa,cdr3_nt
TRBJ2-3,TRBV5-1,.,TRBD1,CASSPWDRRMTDTQYF,TGCGCCAGCAGCCCTTGGGACAGGAGGATGACAGATACGCAGTATTTT
TRBJ2-2,TRBV12-3/TRBV12-4,medium-sized,TRBD2,CASTNLAGGRTGELFF,TGTGCCAGCACCAATTTAGCGGGAGGGCGCACCGGGGAGCTGTTTTTT
TRBJ2-1,TRBV12-3/TRBV12-4,few,.,CASSFTGVEQFF,TGTGCCAGCAGTTTTACCGGGGTTGAGCAGTTCTTC
TRBJ2-2,TRBV5-1,few,.,CASSSGVVGELFF,TGCGCCAGCAGCTCAGGGGTTGTCGGGGAGCTGTTTTTT
TRBJ2-5,TRBV24-1,medium-sized,TRBD2,CATSDLSGVEETQYF,TGTGCCACCAGTGATTTGAGCGGGGTGGAGGAGACCCAGTACTTC
TRBJ2-1,TRBV7-2,.,TRBD2,CASRTSGGNYNEQFF,TGTGCCAGCAGAACTAGCGGGGGCAACTACAATGAGCAGTTCTTC
TRBJ1-1,TRBV5-1,few,.,CASSLTGNTEAFF,TGCGCCAGCAGCCTTACAGGGAACACTGAAGCTTTCTTT
TRBJ2-5,TRBV24-1,.,TRBD1,CATSDRGGTGYETQYF,TGTGCCACCAGTGACAGGGGAGGGACAGGGTACGAGACCCAGTACTTC
TRBJ1-1,TRBV10-3,.,.,CAIRGDKVTEAFF,TGTGCCATCAGGGGGGACAAGGTCACTGAAGCTTTCTTT
TRBJ2-2,TRBV5-4,medium-sized,.,CASSSGERRNTGELFF,TGTGCCAGCAGCTCGGGGGAGCGGAGGAACACCGGGGAGCTGTTTTTT
TRBJ2-5,TRBV11-3,many,.,CASSAGTVQETQYF,TGTGCCAGCAGCGCGGGGACAGTTCAAGAGACCCAGTACTTC
TRBJ2-5,TRBV11-3,many,TRBD2,CASSRLAEGGETQYF,TGTGCCAGCAGTAGACTAGCGGAGGGGGGAGAGACCCAGTACTTC
TRBJ1-2,TRBV6-5,.,.,CASSPLKAGSYGYTF,TGTGCCAGCAGCCCCCTTAAAGCGGGGAGCTATGGCTACACCTTC
TRBJ2-3,TRBV20-1,.,.,CSATKDYTDTQYF,TGCAGTGCTACCAAAGATTACACAGATACGCAGTATTTT
TRBJ1-6,TRBV20-1,medium-sized,.,CSASPDSSYNSPLHF,TGCAGTGCTAGCCCGGATAGCTCCTATAATTCACCCCTCCACTTT
TRBJ2-3,TRBV7-6,few,.,CASSFGASGTDTQYF,TGTGCCAGCAGCTTTGGAGCGTCGGGCACAGATACGCAGTATTTT
TRBJ2-4,TRBV12-3/TRBV12-4,.,.,CASSYDQGSLAKNIQYF,TGTGCCAGCAGTTACGATCAGGGATCCCTAGCCAAAAACATTCAGTACTTC
TRBJ2-5,TRBV9,many,TRBD2,CASSVAGGLEETQYF,TGTGCCAGCAGCGTAGCGGGGGGGCTAGAAGAGACCCAGTACTTC
TRBJ1-5,TRBV20-1,.,.,CSAAWVGQPQHF,TGCAGTGCTGCGTGGGTGGGTCAGCCCCAGCATTTT
TRBJ2-1,TRBV24-1,many,TRBD2,CATSEIGTSGRNEQFF,TGTGCCACCAGTGAGATCGGGACTAGCGGGAGGAATGAGCAGTTCTTC
TRBJ2-7,TRBV29-1,few,.,CSVSGNLYEQYF,TGCAGCGTTTCAGGGAACCTTTACGAGCAGTACTTC
TRBJ1-2,TRBV25-1,.,TRBD1,CASSEGQGGKVGYTF,TGTGCCAGCAGTGAGGGACAGGGGGGAAAGGTTGGCTACACCTTC
TRBJ2-2,TRBV6-6,.,TRBD1,CANRDSLTGELFF,TGTGCCAACAGGGACAGTCTCACCGGGGAGCTGTTTTTT
TRBJ2-7,TRBV13,.,TRBD1,CASNWRGGFSSYEQYF,TGTGCCAGCAACTGGAGAGGGGGCTTCTCCTCCTACGAGCAGTACTTC
TRBJ2-5,TRBV9,few,TRBD2,CASSVGLAGGQQETQYF,TGTGCCAGCAGCGTAGGACTAGCGGGAGGGCAACAAGAGACCCAGTACTTC
TRBJ2-3,TRBV12-3/TRBV12-4,medium-sized,.,CASSSHREGTDTQYF,TGTGCCAGCAGTAGCCACAGGGAGGGCACAGATACGCAGTATTTT
TRBJ1-1,TRBV2,many,.,CASKGDQNTEAFF,TGTGCCAGCAAGGGGGATCAGAACACTGAAGCTTTCTTT
TRBJ1-4,TRBV10-3,once,TRBD1,CAISTGQGATNEKLFF,TGTGCCATCAGTACCGGACAGGGCGCAACTAATGAAAAACTGTTTTTT
TRBJ1-2,TRBV10-3,.,.,CATQVIQTAYGYTF,TGTGCCACCCAAGTTATCCAGACAGCCTATGGCTACACCTTC
TRBJ2-2,TRBV5-4,medium-sized,TRBD2,CASRPREKERGYTGELFF,TGTGCCAGCAGACCGAGAGAGAAGGAGCGGGGCTACACCGGGGAGCTGTTTTTT
TRBJ1-3,TRBV20-1,.,.,CSARGGSNSENTIYF,TGCAGTGCTAGAGGCGGCTCCAACTCTGAAAACACCATATATTTT
TRBJ1-3,TRBV14,few,.,CASSHWGGSGNTIYF,TGTGCCAGCAGCCATTGGGGGGGCTCTGGAAACACCATATATTTT
TRBJ2-1,TRBV18,many,.,CASSPILGEQFF,TGTGCCAGCTCACCGATACTAGGCGAGCAGTTCTTC
TRBJ1-2,TRBV6-6,.,.,CASTWIRSYGYTF,TGTGCCAGCACGTGGATCCGCTCCTATGGCTACACCTTC
TRBJ2-5,TRBV29-1,.,.,CSHREQETQYF,TGCAGCCACAGAGAACAAGAGACCCAGTACTTC
TRBJ1-3,TRBV7-8,.,.,CASSFGQLSGNTIYF,TGTGCCAGCAGCTTTGGACAGCTCTCTGGAAACACCATATATTTT
TRBJ1-1,TRBV7-8,many,.,CASSLGWTRLTEAFF,TGTGCCAGCAGCTTAGGGTGGACACGTCTCACTGAAGCTTTCTTT
TRBJ1-2,TRBV7-2,.,.,CASSLSSREDGYTF,TGTGCCAGCAGCTTAAGTTCCAGGGAGGATGGCTACACCTTC
TRBJ2-5,TRBV9,few,.,CASSVAASPQETQYF,TGTGCCAGCAGCGTAGCAGCCAGCCCCCAAGAGACCCAGTACTTC
TRBJ1-1,TRBV20-1,few,TRBD1,CSARRQGMNTEAFF,TGCAGTGCTAGAAGACAGGGTATGAACACTGAAGCTTTCTTT
TRBJ1-2,TRBV4-1,.,.,CASSKERRGGSYGYTF,TGCGCCAGCAGCAAAGAAAGGCGGGGGGGCAGCTATGGCTACACCTTC
TRBJ1-1,TRBV7-9,few,TRBD1,CASSLHGQGINF,TGTGCCAGCAGCTTACATGGACAGGGGATTAACTTT
TRBJ2-1,TRBV20-1,.,.,CSAYPFGPHNEQFF,TGCAGTGCTTACCCTTTTGGCCCTCACAATGAGCAGTTCTTC
TRBJ2-5,TRBV7-7,few,.,CASSRGDSPQETQYF,TGTGCCAGCAGCCGGGGGGACAGTCCCCAAGAGACCCAGTACTTC
TRBJ1-1,TRBV28,medium-sized,.,CASRPQGTGTEAFF,TGTGCCAGCAGGCCACAGGGAACGGGGACTGAAGCTTTCTTT
TRBJ1-1,TRBV3-1,.,.,CASSPQGRMAFF,TGTGCCAGCAGCCCCCAGGGGAGGATGGCTTTCTTT
TRBJ2-2,TRBV6-2/TRBV6-3,few,.,CASSYRIANTGELFF,TGTGCCAGCAGTTACAGAATAGCGAACACCGGGGAGCTGTTTTTT
TRBJ2-1,TRBV7-9,few,TRBD2,CASSLVAGYEQFF,TGTGCCAGCAGCTTAGTAGCGGGGTACGAGCAGTTCTTC
TRBJ1-1,TRBV28,.,.,CASSPPGYPNTEAFF,TGTGCCAGCAGTCCCCCCGGGTACCCCAACACTGAAGCTTTCTTT
TRBJ1-1,TRBV6-6,many,TRBD1,CASSSDRGERNTEAFF,TGTGCCAGCAGCTCCGACAGGGGAGAAAGGAACACTGAAGCTTTCTTT
TRBJ1-1,TRBV5-1,many,.,CASSLQYDTEAFF,TGCGCCAGCAGCCTGCAATATGACACTGAAGCTTTCTTT
TRBJ2-2,TRBV6-5,few,.,CASSYSRTANTGELFF,TGTGCCAGCAGTTACTCGAGGACAGCGAACACCGGGGAGCTGTTTTTT
TRBJ1-3,TRBV19,medium-sized,.,CASSIGGGQGSTIYF,TGTGCCAGTAGTATAGGTGGGGGCCAAGGGAGCACCATATATTTT
TRBJ2-2,TRBV7-3,medium-sized,TRBD2,CASSPPGLAGGPANTGELFF,TGTGCCAGCAGCCCGCCGGGACTAGCGGGGGGCCCTGCGAACACCGGGGAGCTGTTTTTT
TRBJ1-2,TRBV6-6,medium-sized,.,CASRDSSSDYGYTF,TGTGCCAGCAGGGACAGCTCCTCCGACTATGGCTACACCTTC